These 7 T cell receptor beta chains were sequenced from one sample in a study of blood T cell repertoires in COVID-19. TCRdb's table, derived via immunoSEQ multiplex PCR, lists solely in-frame clones and lacks some. Of around 130,000 clones listed, about 87% are singletons. Sample: peripheral blood. These receptors originate from a human donor with COVID-19, enrolled during active disease. The donor label of this sample is uncertain.

This clone appeared a single time. The rearrangement uses TRBV7-9 and TRBJ1-1; TRBD1 is a possible D gene (6 bases). Germline CDR1 reads SEHNR; CDR2 reads FQNEAQ (reference sequence). The CDR3 consists of 14 residues. V shed 2 bases and J shed 6 bases, with 13 bases lying between them. CDR3 loop: CASSLRQESPEAFF. Here the CDR3 DNA reads TGTGCCAGCAGCTTACGACAGGAATCACCTGAAGCTTTCTTT.

This sequence joins TRBV6-1 and TRBJ2-7, with 8 positions matching TRBD2. CDR3 size: 15 residues. CDR1 is MNHNS and CDR2 is SASEGT in the germline V gene. V trimming: 8 bases; J trimming: 4 bases; junction bases outside the gene matches: 13. In nucleotides, the CDR3 is TGTGCCAGCCGGACCCGGCGGGGGGTCCCGTACGAGCAGTACTTC. Translating it yields CASRTRRGVPYEQYF.

The V gene is TRBV5-4, the J gene TRBJ1-6; D unclear. The germline CDR1 and CDR2 sequences are SGHNT and YYREEE (reference sequence). V lost 6 bases, J lost 7 bases, and 8 bases lay in between. The CDR3 covers 12 residues. The CDR3 loop reads CASNLENSPLHF. CDR3 DNA sequence: TGTGCCAGCAACCTCGAGAATTCACCCCTCCACTTT.

The V call is TRBV6-4, the J call TRBJ2-3; a weak D match, TRBD1 (7 bases). Germline V CDR1 and CDR2: MRHNA, SNTAGT. V was cut by 5 bases and J by 8 bases, with 14 bases left in between. The CDR3 consists of 13 residues. This CDR3 reads CASSPQGGSTQYF. In DNA form, the CDR3 reads TGTGCCAGCAGTCCCCAGGGGGGATCTACGCAGTATTTT.

The rearrangement links TRBV18 to TRBJ2-7; 11 bases line up with TRBD1. Per germline, CDR1 KGHSH and CDR2 LQKENI. The CDR3 sequence is 15 residues long. Trimming at V came to 4 bases and at J to 5 bases, leaving 7 bases not matched to a gene. In nucleotides, the CDR3 is TGTGCCAGCTCACTTGCCGGGACAGGGGGAAACGAGCAGTACTTC. This gives the protein CASSLAGTGGNEQYF.

The rearrangement uses TRBV5-4 and TRBJ2-3; 7 positions match TRBD1. CDR3 length: 16 amino acids. Trimming at V came to 4 bases and at J to 3 bases, leaving 11 bases not matched to a gene. Germline values: CDR1 SGHNT, CDR2 YYREEE (reference sequence). CDR3 sequence reads: CASSIRTGRSTDTQYF. The CDR3 DNA reads TGTGCCAGCAGCATCCGGACAGGTCGGAGTACAGATACGCAGTATTTT.

The chain links TRBV10-3 to TRBJ1-2; maybe TRBD1 (6 bases). CDR1 and CDR2 (germline): ENHRY, SYGVKD. The V gene lost 6 bases and the J gene lost 4 bases, with 9 bases spanning the gap. The CDR3 sequence is 12 residues long. The DNA for the CDR3 is TGTGCCATCAGAGGACAGACCTATGGCTACACCTTC. It is translated as CAIRGQTYGYTF.